This T cell receptor beta chain originates from a study of beta chain features in type 1 diabetes. Study in general: All of the samples together had 107,917,701 sorted cells examined. General study points: Across all four CD4+ subsets, people with type 1 diabetes showed modestly shorter TCRB CDR3s. Sequencing used cDNA, and cells with high TCR expression could therefore be over-represented.

In this sample, this clone turned up a few times. The antigen is undetermined. Reverse transcribing all isolated RNA meant expressed TCRB transcripts were sequenced. Here immunoSEQ multiplex PCR was the method, and the copy in TCRdb shows in-frame clones only, minus some. The sample lists 130,000 to 150,000 clones, approximately 13% occurring once. CDR3 length: 12 residues. CDR1 is SQVTM and CDR2 is ANQGSEA in the germline V gene. Between the trimmed V and J ends, which lost 4 bases and 3 bases, there was a span of 7 bases. Material: central memory CD4+ T cells from blood. The V and J genes are TRBV29-1 and TRBJ1-3; D is uncertain. The source of this sequence is a man aged 18 to 30 with type 1 diabetes. CDR3 sequence: CSVARDGNTIYF. The CDR3, as DNA: TGCAGCGTTGCACGAGATGGAAACACCATATATTTT.